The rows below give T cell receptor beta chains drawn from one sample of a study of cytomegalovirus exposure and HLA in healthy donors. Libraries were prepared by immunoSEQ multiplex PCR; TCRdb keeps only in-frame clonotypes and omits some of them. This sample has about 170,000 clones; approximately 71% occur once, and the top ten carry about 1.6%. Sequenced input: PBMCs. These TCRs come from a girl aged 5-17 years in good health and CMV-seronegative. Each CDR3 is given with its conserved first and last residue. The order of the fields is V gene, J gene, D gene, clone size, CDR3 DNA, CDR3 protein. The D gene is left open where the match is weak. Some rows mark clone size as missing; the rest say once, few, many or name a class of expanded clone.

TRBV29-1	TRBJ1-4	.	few	TGCAGCGTTGACCAGACCGGGAAACTGTTTTTT	CSVDQTGKLFF
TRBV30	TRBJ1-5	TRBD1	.	TGTGCCTGGAGCGACAGGGGATCGAATCAGCCCCAGCATTTT	CAWSDRGSNQPQHF
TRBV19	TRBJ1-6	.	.	TGTGCCAGTAGTATCGGACAGTTTAATTCACCCCTCCACTTT	CASSIGQFNSPLHF
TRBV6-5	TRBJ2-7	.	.	TGTGCCAGCAGTTACCATCAGGGTCCAGAGCAGTACTTC	CASSYHQGPEQYF
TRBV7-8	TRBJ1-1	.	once	TGTGCCAGCAGCTTAGCCTCTATGTACAGCAACACTGAAGCTTTCTTT	CASSLASMYSNTEAFF
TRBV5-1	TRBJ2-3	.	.	TGCGCCAGCAGCTTCCGCGGGTCAGCAGATACGCAGTATTTT	CASSFRGSADTQYF
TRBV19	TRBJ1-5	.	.	TGTGCCAGTAGTAACACACAGGGCTATAGCAATCAGCCCCAGCATTTT	CASSNTQGYSNQPQHF
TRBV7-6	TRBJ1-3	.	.	TGTGCCAGCAGCTCGTACAGGGAAAGTGGAAACACCATATATTTT	CASSSYRESGNTIYF
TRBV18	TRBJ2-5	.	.	TGTGCCAGCTCACCTTTGCATAGGCGGGAGACCCAGTACTTC	CASSPLHRRETQYF
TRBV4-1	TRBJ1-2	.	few	TGCGCCAGCAGCCAAATTAGGACTTCGGGAGGAGAAGGCTACACCTTC	CASSQIRTSGGEGYTF
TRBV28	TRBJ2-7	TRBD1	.	TGTGCCAGCGCGACCACAGGGGGCCCCGGCGGGAGAGTCTACGAGCAGTACTTC	CASATTGGPGGRVYEQYF
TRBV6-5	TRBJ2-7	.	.	TGTGCCAGCAGTTACTCGAGGCTTGCTGAAGAGCAGTACTTC	CASSYSRLAEEQYF
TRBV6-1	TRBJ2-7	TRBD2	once	TGTGCCAGCAGTATTAGCGGGGAGTCTTACGAGCAGTACTTC	CASSISGESYEQYF